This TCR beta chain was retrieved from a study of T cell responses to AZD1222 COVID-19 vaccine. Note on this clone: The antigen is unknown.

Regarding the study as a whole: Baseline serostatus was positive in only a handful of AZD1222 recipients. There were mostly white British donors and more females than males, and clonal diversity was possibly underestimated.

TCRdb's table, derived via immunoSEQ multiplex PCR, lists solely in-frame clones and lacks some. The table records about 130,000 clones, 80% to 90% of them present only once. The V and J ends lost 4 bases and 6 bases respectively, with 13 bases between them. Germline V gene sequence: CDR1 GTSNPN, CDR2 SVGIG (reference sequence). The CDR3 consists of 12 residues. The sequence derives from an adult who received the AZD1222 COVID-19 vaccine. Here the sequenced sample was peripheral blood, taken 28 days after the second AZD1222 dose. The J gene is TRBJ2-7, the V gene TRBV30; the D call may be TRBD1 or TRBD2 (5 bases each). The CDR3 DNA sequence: TGTGCCTGGACCGGGGTAGGGGTCGAGCAGTACTTC. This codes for CAWTGVGVEQYF.